The source of this T cell receptor (beta chain) is a study of a mutant IDH1 vaccine in newly diagnosed glioma. Study overall: Patients received vaccination from 4-6 weeks after radiotherapy alone, or with temozolomide cycles. Receipt of radiotherapy, temozolomide, or both preceded the study, and most received both.

Stated time point: week 5, during vaccination. Topical imiquimod was applied with each vaccine dose, which held 300 ug of mutant IDH1 20-mer peptide. General study results and limits: Pseudoprogression seemed unrelated to changes in top peripheral T cell clonotypes.

Concerning this clone itself: Its antigen is not identified.

This table comes from immunoSEQ multiplex PCR, and its TCRdb copy is limited to in-frame clones, with some not included. Among over 50,000 clones listed, 85% to 90% were seen once. This CDR3 is built from 15 residues. Looked up from germline, CDR1 is MNHEY and CDR2 is SMNVEV (reference sequence). V trimming: 1 base; J trimming: 2 bases; junction bases outside the gene matches: 2. The chain carries TRBV27 and TRBJ2-1; 7 positions agree with TRBD2. This receptor was taken from a woman in her thirties or forties with glioma. Material: PBMCs, obtained from a glioma patient whose treatment included an IDH1 peptide vaccine. The CDR3 region is CASSLFRGAYNEQFF. CDR3 DNA sequence: TGTGCCAGCAGTTTATTCCGGGGGGCCTACAATGAGCAGTTCTTC.